Listed below are T cell receptor beta chains from one sample, sequenced in a study of cytomegalovirus exposure and HLA in healthy donors. This table comes from immunoSEQ multiplex PCR, and its TCRdb copy is limited to in-frame clones, with some not included. The sample gives about 160,000 clones, roughly 70% of which show up once; approximately 6.9% is in the top ten. Material for sequencing was PBMCs. These receptors all come from a man aged 40-55 years in good health and CMV-seropositive. Each CDR3 is given with its conserved first and last residue. D genes are given only for firm matches. Part of the rows lack a size; the others show once, few, many or a class for expanded clones.

d_call	v_call	clone_size	j_call	cdr3_aa	cdr3_nt
TRBD1	TRBV5-6	.	TRBJ1-6	CASSWWDRGGSPLHF	TGTGCCAGCAGCTGGTGGGACAGGGGGGGATCACCCCTCCACTTT
.	TRBV5-5	.	TRBJ2-7	CASSLVSGPGEQYF	TGTGCCAGCAGCTTGGTGAGCGGACCGGGCGAGCAGTACTTC
.	TRBV25-1	.	TRBJ2-5	CASSESGGAPLETQYF	TGTGCCAGCAGTGAATCGGGCGGGGCCCCGTTGGAGACCCAGTACTTC
.	TRBV10-3	.	TRBJ2-7	CAISESTVREQYF	TGTGCCATCAGTGAGTCGACGGTGAGGGAGCAGTACTTC
.	TRBV7-9	.	TRBJ1-4	CASSLGGGANEKLFF	TGTGCCAGCAGCTTAGGGGGGGGCGCCAATGAAAAACTGTTTTTT
TRBD2	TRBV6-1	once	TRBJ2-5	CASSEPPTSGGAQETQYF	TGTGCCAGCAGTGAACCCCCCACTAGCGGGGGGGCCCAAGAGACCCAGTACTTC
.	TRBV11-3	.	TRBJ2-1	CASSLGGTRANEQFF	TGTGCCAGCAGCTTAGGGGGCACCCGGGCTAATGAGCAGTTCTTC
.	TRBV5-1	.	TRBJ2-7	CASSLDRVYEQYF	TGCGCCAGCAGCTTGGACAGGGTCTACGAGCAGTACTTC
TRBD1	TRBV6-5	.	TRBJ2-7	CASSRVQGASEQYF	TGTGCCAGCAGTCGCGTACAGGGGGCGAGCGAGCAGTACTTC
.	TRBV15	.	TRBJ2-7	CATSDIILDEQYF	TGTGCCACCTCCGACATAATCTTGGACGAGCAGTACTTC
.	TRBV5-4	.	TRBJ1-5	CASSNGGYRGQPQHF	TGTGCCAGCAGCAATGGCGGGTACCGAGGCCAGCCCCAGCATTTT
TRBD1	TRBV5-4	.	TRBJ2-5	CASSPTPGQGIIETQYF	TGTGCCAGCAGCCCGACACCGGGACAGGGTATTATTGAGACCCAGTACTTC
TRBD1	TRBV6-5	.	TRBJ2-3	CASRPQGAKEDTQYF	TGTGCCAGCAGGCCACAGGGGGCAAAAGAAGATACGCAGTATTTT
TRBD1	TRBV7-8	.	TRBJ1-2	CASSARRQGRGIIAF	TGTGCCAGCAGCGCGCGACGACAGGGGAGGGGGATCATAGCCTTC
TRBD1	TRBV2	.	TRBJ1-2	CASSPPGQGAGAYGYTF	TGTGCCAGCAGTCCCCCGGGACAGGGGGCAGGAGCCTATGGCTACACCTTC
.	TRBV4-3	.	TRBJ1-2	CASSQDWTYGYTF	TGCGCCAGCAGCCAAGATTGGACATACGGCTACACCTTC
TRBD1	TRBV5-1	many	TRBJ2-5	CASSPGTGGYQETQYF	TGCGCCAGCAGCCCGGGGACAGGGGGTTACCAAGAGACCCAGTACTTC
TRBD1	TRBV5-1	.	TRBJ1-4	CASSLGQGEKLFF	TGCGCCAGCAGCTTGGGACAGGGAGAAAAACTGTTTTTT
TRBD1	TRBV5-6	.	TRBJ1-5	CASSSQGVPDNQPQHF	TGTGCCAGCAGCTCCCAGGGGGTCCCCGACAATCAGCCCCAGCATTTT
.	TRBV7-9	.	TRBJ1-4	CASSFGSTFEKLFF	TGTGCCAGCAGCTTCGGGTCAACCTTTGAAAAACTGTTTTTT
.	TRBV2	once	TRBJ2-2	CASSEDRNTGELFF	TGTGCCAGCAGTGAAGACAGGAACACCGGGGAGCTGTTTTTT
.	TRBV7-9	.	TRBJ2-7	CAGARRDGEQYF	TGTGCCGGCGCCAGGCGGGACGGCGAGCAGTACTTC
TRBD1	TRBV7-9	.	TRBJ2-6	CASSYTGTGGSGANVLTF	TGTGCCAGCAGCTATACCGGGACAGGGGGGTCTGGGGCCAACGTCCTGACTTTC
TRBD1	TRBV2	few	TRBJ2-2	CASRQGRGGELFF	TGTGCCAGCCGACAGGGAAGAGGCGGGGAGCTGTTTTTT
.	TRBV7-2	.	TRBJ1-1	CASSAGAMNTEAFF	TGTGCCAGCAGCGCAGGGGCCATGAACACTGAAGCTTTCTTT
TRBD1	TRBV2	.	TRBJ2-2	CASSETGMGPGELFF	TGTGCCAGCAGTGAGACAGGGATGGGTCCCGGGGAGCTGTTTTTT
.	TRBV11-3	.	TRBJ2-3	CASSPGHSTDTQYF	TGTGCCAGCAGCCCAGGCCATAGCACAGATACGCAGTATTTT
TRBD2	TRBV15	.	TRBJ2-5	CATSRSPGREETQYF	TGTGCCACCAGCAGATCCCCGGGGAGGGAAGAGACCCAGTACTTC
.	TRBV6-5	.	TRBJ1-6	CASSYDGQGSDSPLHF	TGTGCCAGCAGTTATGACGGGCAGGGCTCGGATTCACCCCTCCACTTT
.	TRBV6-5	.	TRBJ2-3	CASSSPTGDTDTQYF	TGTGCCAGCAGTTCCCCGACAGGAGACACAGATACGCAGTATTTT
TRBD1	TRBV4-1	few	TRBJ1-1	CASSQGGGGRNTEAFF	TGTGCCAGCAGCCAAGGAGGGGGCGGACGGAACACTGAAGCTTTCTTT
.	TRBV6-1	.	TRBJ2-5	CASSGGAQETQYF	TGTGCCAGCAGCGGTGGAGCCCAAGAGACCCAGTACTTC
.	TRBV7-8	few	TRBJ2-7	CASSFDISYEQYF	TGTGCCAGCAGCTTTGACATATCCTACGAGCAGTACTTC
.	TRBV9	few	TRBJ2-1	CASRARGHEDEQFF	TGTGCCAGCAGGGCCCGAGGGCACGAGGATGAGCAGTTCTTC
.	TRBV18	once	TRBJ2-3	CASSPRRDDTDTQYF	TGTGCCAGCTCACCTCGGCGGGATGACACAGATACGCAGTATTTT
TRBD1	TRBV25-1	.	TRBJ1-1	CATLRQGSTEAFF	TGTGCCACCCTCAGACAGGGGTCAACTGAAGCTTTCTTT
TRBD1	TRBV27	few	TRBJ1-1	CASRDRGLDTEAFF	TGTGCCAGCAGGGACAGGGGGCTGGACACTGAAGCTTTCTTT
.	TRBV7-7	.	TRBJ2-2	CASRSREAGELFF	TGTGCTAGCAGGTCGAGGGAGGCCGGGGAGCTGTTTTTT
TRBD1	TRBV7-9	once	TRBJ2-1	CASSPRGQGLQYEQFF	TGTGCCAGCAGCCCCCGGGGACAGGGCCTTCAATATGAGCAGTTCTTC
.	TRBV5-1	few	TRBJ2-5	CASSLEPVVSVETQYF	TGCGCCAGCAGCTTGGAACCGGTAGTAAGCGTGGAGACCCAGTACTTC
.	TRBV18	.	TRBJ1-4	CASSPRQATEEKLFF	TGTGCCAGCTCACCGCGACAGGCAACGGAGGAAAAACTGTTTTTT
.	TRBV7-8	.	TRBJ2-5	CASSLERRETQYF	TGTGCCAGCAGCTTAGAGCGGAGAGAGACCCAGTACTTC
TRBD2	TRBV5-1	.	TRBJ2-5	CASSRRLAVGGTETQYF	TGCGCCAGCAGCCGCAGACTAGCTGTGGGTGGAACGGAGACCCAGTACTTC
.	TRBV2	.	TRBJ2-2	CASRSGLLGAGELFF	TGTGCCAGCAGGTCGGGACTTTTAGGGGCCGGGGAGCTGTTTTTT
TRBD1	TRBV11-2	.	TRBJ2-7	CASSLWTGSSYEQYF	TGTGCCAGCAGCTTATGGACAGGGTCCTCCTACGAGCAGTACTTC
.	TRBV5-4	.	TRBJ2-2	CASKRTNTGELFF	TGTGCCAGCAAACGGACTAACACCGGGGAGCTGTTTTTT